Given below is one T cell receptor beta chain in context. This specimen comes from a study of T-cell reconstitution after alpha-beta-depleted transplantation in children. There are 14 residues in the CDR3. The V end lost 8 bases, the J end lost 0 bases, and 14 bases lay between the germline ends. The germline V gene has CDR1 MNHEY and CDR2 SVGEGT. Using unique molecular identifiers, the investigators prepared the TCRbeta library. TCRdb fed the PCR reads into MiXCR, producing one record per CDR3 protein. The sample contains around 480,000 distinct CDR3 sequences, 30% to 35% of which appear only once. Sequenced material: PBMCs from the stem cell graft donor, taken from the stem cell graft. The J gene is TRBJ2-7, the V gene TRBV6-2 or TRBV6-3, with D perhaps given as TRBD1 or TRBD2 (5 bases each). The TCR comes from a human donor who donated a stem cell graft to a child with aplastic anemia. The CDR3 DNA is TGTGCCAGCGAGGGGTCGGGGAGCTCCTACGAGCAGTACTTC. Translated, it gives CASEGSGSSYEQYF.